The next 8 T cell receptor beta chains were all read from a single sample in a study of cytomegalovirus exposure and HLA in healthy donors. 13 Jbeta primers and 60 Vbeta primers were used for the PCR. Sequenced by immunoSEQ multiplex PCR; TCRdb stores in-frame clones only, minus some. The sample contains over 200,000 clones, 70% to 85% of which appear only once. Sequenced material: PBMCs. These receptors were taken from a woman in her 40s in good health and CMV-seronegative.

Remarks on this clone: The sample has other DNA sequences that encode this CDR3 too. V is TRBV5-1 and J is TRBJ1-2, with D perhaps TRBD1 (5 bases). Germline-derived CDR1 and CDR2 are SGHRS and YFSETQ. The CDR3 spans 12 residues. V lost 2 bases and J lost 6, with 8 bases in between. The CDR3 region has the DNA TGCGCCAGCAGCTTTGGAGGGGATGGCTACACCTTC. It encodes CASSFGGDGYTF.

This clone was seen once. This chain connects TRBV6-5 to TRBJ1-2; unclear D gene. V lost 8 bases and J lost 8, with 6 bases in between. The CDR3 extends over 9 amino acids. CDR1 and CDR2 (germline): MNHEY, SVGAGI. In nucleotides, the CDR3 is TGTGCCAGCCGGAGCGGCTACACCTTC. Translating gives CASRSGYTF.

CDR3 sequence reads: CASSPRLGVGNSPLHF. The CDR3 DNA reads TGTGCCAGCAGCCCTCGGTTGGGAGTGGGTAATTCACCCCTCCACTTT. The chain has TRBV5-5 and TRBJ1-6; D not resolved. Trimming took 4 bases from V and 6 from J, leaving 17 bases between them. Germline CDR1 reads SGHKS; CDR2 reads YYEKEE (reference sequence). CDR3 length: 16 amino acids.

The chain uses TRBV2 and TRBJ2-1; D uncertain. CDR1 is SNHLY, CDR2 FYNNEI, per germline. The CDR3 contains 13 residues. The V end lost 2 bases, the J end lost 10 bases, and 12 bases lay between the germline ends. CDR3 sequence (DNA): TGTGCCAGCAGTGAAACCGCAGGTTGGGAGCAGTTCTTC. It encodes CASSETAGWEQFF.

CDR3: CASGTIDQTAPLHF. In nucleotides, the CDR3 is TGTGCCAGCGGTACTATCGACCAAACCGCACCCCTCCACTTT. The genes are TRBV28 and TRBJ1-6, with D unclear. Trimming took 8 bases from V and 11 from J, leaving 19 bases between them. Germline V gene data show CDR1 as MDHEN and CDR2 as SYDVKM. CDR3 length: 14 amino acids.

DNA for the CDR3: TGTGCCAGCAGCCAAAGGGGAAACTACGAGCAGTACTTC. Translated: CASSQRGNYEQYF. The V gene is TRBV14, the J gene TRBJ2-7; D is perhaps TRBD1 (5 bases). This CDR3 has 13 amino acids. The V gene's germline CDR1 is SGHDN and CDR2 FVKESK. The ends were cut back, 2 bases at V and 3 bases at J, with 8 bases in the middle.

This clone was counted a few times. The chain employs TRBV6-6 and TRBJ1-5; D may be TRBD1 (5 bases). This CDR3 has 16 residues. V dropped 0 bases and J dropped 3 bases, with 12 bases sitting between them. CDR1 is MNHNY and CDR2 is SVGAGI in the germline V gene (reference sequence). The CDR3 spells CASSYSIGGHNQPQHF. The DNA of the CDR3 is TGTGCCAGCAGTTACTCGATTGGCGGACACAATCAGCCCCAGCATTTT.

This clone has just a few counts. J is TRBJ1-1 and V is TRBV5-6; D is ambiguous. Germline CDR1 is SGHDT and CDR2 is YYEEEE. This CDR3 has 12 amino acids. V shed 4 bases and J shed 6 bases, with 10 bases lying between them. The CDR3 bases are TGTGCCAGCAGCGCGGCCTCCTCTGAAGCTTTCTTT. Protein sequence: CASSAASSEAFF.